These 10 T cell receptor beta chains were all obtained from the same sample, sequenced in a study of T cell repertoires in cytomegalovirus infection (dated by TCRdb to about 2019). The sample's treatment or condition label, in plain terms: in vitro stimulation with specific CMV peptide epitopes to enrich CMV-specific T cells. These receptors lack a known antigen. Sequencing was performed on an Illumina HiSeq 1500. Clones were called with MiXCR by TCRdb after fastp trimmed the public reads at Q25, and only in-frame beta chains were retained. Rows are combined by CDR3 protein, so each entry shows the most common genes and DNA. For this sample the table gives a few hundred thousand distinct CDR3 sequences, of which 40% were detected only once. Clones ranked in the top ten supply roughly 50% of the sample. The sequenced sample was cultured PBMCs, obtained from culture after CMV antigen stimulation. These TCRs come from a human donor in good health (CMV status not recorded). Some clones in this sample may be carry-over from other donors' samples.

The J gene is TRBJ1-3, the V gene TRBV6-1; D remains unclear. CDR3 length: 13 amino acids. Germline loops: CDR1 MNHNS, CDR2 SASEGT. Between the trimmed V and J ends, which lost 7 bases and 2 bases, there was a span of 9 bases. This chain's CDR3 is CASNRGAGNTIYF. As DNA, the CDR3 is TGTGCCAGCAACCGCGGGGCTGGAAACACCATATATTTT.

This chain connects TRBV7-2 to TRBJ1-1, with a weak D call TRBD1 (5 bases). Germline V gene data show CDR1 as SGHTA and CDR2 as FQGNSA. Trimming took off 1 base at V and 1 base at J, with 13 bases between the two ends. The CDR3 length is 16 residues. The CDR3 nucleotides read TGTGCCAGCAGCTTAGTAGTGTGGGGGTCGAACACTGAAGCTTTCTTT. Amino acid sequence: CASSLVVWGSNTEAFF.

This sequence joins TRBV7-2 and TRBJ2-4; D is ambiguous. CDR1 and CDR2 from the germline V gene are SGHTA and FQGNSA. CDR3 length equals 12 residues. V dropped 5 bases and J dropped 7 bases, with 9 bases sitting between them. The CDR3 DNA sequence: TGTGCCAGCAGCGTTGTCCGGAACATTCAGTACTTC. This codes for CASSVVRNIQYF.

This clonotype was seen only once. The rearrangement joins TRBV7-8 to TRBJ1-1, with D uncertain. The CDR3 extends over 12 amino acids. Trimming removed 5 bases from V and 5 bases from J, with 9 bases in between. The germline V gene has CDR1 SGHVS and CDR2 FQNEAQ. The CDR3 region has the DNA TGTGCCAGCAGCCAGAGTCGGACTGAAGCTTTCTTT. It translates to CASSQSRTEAFF. Looking up the rest from reference TRBV7-8 and TRBJ1-1 gives the full variable domain: GAGVSQSPRYKVAKRGQDVALRCDPISGHVSLFWYQQALGQGPEFLTYFQNEAQLDKSGLPSDRFFAERPEGSVSTLKIQRTQQEDSAVYLCASSQSRTEAFFGQGTRLTVV.

The chain combines TRBV5-5 with TRBJ2-1; 8 bases are a match to TRBD1. V lost 0 bases, J lost 2 bases, and 7 bases stayed unmatched. CDR3 size: 17 residues. Germline V CDR1 and CDR2: SGHKS, YYEKEE (reference sequence). The CDR3: CASSLEGQAKPYNEQFF. The DNA for the CDR3 is TGTGCCAGCAGCTTGGAGGGACAGGCAAAACCCTACAATGAGCAGTTCTTC.

V usage is TRBV27 and J usage is TRBJ1-6, with D hard to call. This CDR3 is built from 17 residues. The germline V gene encodes CDR1 MNHEY and CDR2 SMNVEV (reference sequence). Trimming removed 0 bases from V and 8 bases from J, with 17 bases in between. CDR3 in amino acids: CASSLSLGVRGHSPLHF. CDR3 nucleotides: TGTGCCAGCAGTTTATCGCTCGGGGTTCGCGGTCATTCACCCCTCCACTTT.

This clonotype was seen only a few times. This sequence joins TRBV12-3 or TRBV12-4 and TRBJ1-2; D perhaps matches TRBD1 (6 bases). CDR3 length equals 13 residues. V lost 6 bases and J lost 8, with 16 bases in between. DNA of the CDR3: TGTGCCAGCAGCCCTCTTGGGGGCAGCGGCTACACCTTC. Translation: CASSPLGGSGYTF.

This CDR3 reads CASSFQGEAFF. The DNA of the CDR3 is TGTGCCAGCAGCTTTCAGGGAGAAGCTTTCTTT. The chain recombines TRBV7-6 with TRBJ1-1; D may be TRBD1 (5 bases). CDR1 is SGHVS, CDR2 FNYEAQ, per germline. The CDR3 has 11 amino acids. Deletions cut 3 bases from V and 8 bases from J, with 7 bases between.

The chain couples TRBV19 to TRBJ2-1; 11 positions agree with TRBD2. The CDR3 has 15 amino acids. Trimming removed 7 bases from V and 5 bases from J; junction bases left unmatched: 7. CDR1 and CDR2 (germline): LNHDA, SQIVND (reference sequence). The CDR3 bases are TGTGCCAGTACCCCCACTAGCGGGGGCCACAATGAGCAGTTCTTC. The encoded protein is CASTPTSGGHNEQFF. Supplemented by reference TRBV19 and TRBJ2-1, the full variable domain reads DGGITQSPKYLFRKEGQNVTLSCEQNLNHDAMYWYRQDPGQGLRLIYYSQIVNDFQKGDIAEGYSVSREKKESFPLTVTSAQKNPTAFYLCASTPTSGGHNEQFFGPGTRLTVL.

A few counts support this clonotype. The CDR3 sequence is CASSQGTGPPNTGELFF. The CDR3 nucleotides read TGTGCCAGCAGCCAGGGGACGGGACCCCCGAACACCGGGGAGCTGTTTTTT. This rearrangement joins TRBV7-6 to TRBJ2-2; TRBD1 might be the D (6 bases). Between the trimmed V and J ends, which lost 5 bases and 0 bases, there was a span of 16 bases. Germline lookup yields CDR1 SGHVS and CDR2 FNYEAQ. This CDR3 comprises 17 residues.